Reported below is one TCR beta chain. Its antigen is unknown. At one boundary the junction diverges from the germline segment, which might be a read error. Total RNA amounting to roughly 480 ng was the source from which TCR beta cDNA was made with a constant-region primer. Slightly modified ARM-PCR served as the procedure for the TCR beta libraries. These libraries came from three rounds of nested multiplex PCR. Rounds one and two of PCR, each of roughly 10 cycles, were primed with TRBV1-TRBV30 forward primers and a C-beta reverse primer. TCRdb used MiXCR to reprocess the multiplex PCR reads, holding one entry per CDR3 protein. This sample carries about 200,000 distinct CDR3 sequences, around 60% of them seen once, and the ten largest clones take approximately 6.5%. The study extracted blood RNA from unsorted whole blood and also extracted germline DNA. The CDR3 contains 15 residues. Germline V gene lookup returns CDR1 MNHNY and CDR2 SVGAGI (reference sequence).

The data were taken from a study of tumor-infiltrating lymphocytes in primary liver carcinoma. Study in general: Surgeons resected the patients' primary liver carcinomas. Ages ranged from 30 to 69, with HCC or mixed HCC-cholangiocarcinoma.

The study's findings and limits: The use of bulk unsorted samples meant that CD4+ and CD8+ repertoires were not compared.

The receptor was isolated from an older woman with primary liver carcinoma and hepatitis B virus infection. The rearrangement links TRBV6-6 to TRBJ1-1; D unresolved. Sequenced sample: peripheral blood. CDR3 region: CAGSYVGVANTEAFF. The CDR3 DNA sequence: TGTGCCGGCAGTTACGTCGGGGTGGCGAACACTGAAGCTTTCTTT.